These 32 T cell receptor beta chains were all obtained from the same sample, sequenced in a study of blood T cell repertoires in COVID-19. TCRdb's copy holds only in-frame clones and misses some; the assay was immunoSEQ multiplex PCR. The table records under 45,000 clones, around 82% of them present only once. Sequencing was performed on peripheral blood. The receptors were sampled from a woman of 80 years or more with active or convalescent COVID-19.

The chain recombines TRBV24-1 with TRBJ2-1, with a possible D match to TRBD2 (6 bases). V was shortened by 9 bases and J by 9 bases, with 11 bases between the two germline ends. Germline CDR1 reads KGHDR; CDR2 reads SFDVKD. CDR3 length: 11 residues. The DNA of the CDR3 is TGTGCCACCTCGGGTAGCGGTGAGCAGTTCTTC. Translating it yields CATSGSGEQFF.

This clone has only a few counts. The chain recombines TRBV5-1 with TRBJ1-3; no definite D call. V dropped 4 bases and J dropped 4 bases, with 6 bases sitting between them. CDR3 length: 12 residues. CDR1 is SGHRS, CDR2 YFSETQ, per germline. The CDR3 DNA reads TGCGCCAGCAGCGAGATCGGAAACACCATATATTTT. Translated: CASSEIGNTIYF.

The rearrangement uses TRBV2 and TRBJ2-1; 7 bases agree with TRBD1. The CDR3 has 15 amino acids. Germline trimming cut 6 bases from V and 7 bases from J; bases unmatched to any gene: 12. Per germline, CDR1 SNHLY and CDR2 FYNNEI. CDR3 coding DNA: TGTGCCAGCAGCGACAGACAGGGAGATTTGAATGAGCAGTTCTTC. Protein sequence: CASSDRQGDLNEQFF.

This clone was counted between two and nine times. The chain carries TRBV7-3 and TRBJ2-2; a weak D match, TRBD2 (6 bases). The V gene lost 5 bases and the J gene lost 7 bases, with 20 bases spanning the gap. This CDR3 has 16 residues. CDR1 and CDR2 from the germline V gene are SGHTA and FQGTGA. CDR3 nucleotide sequence: TGTGCCAGCAGCGAAACCGGGACTGCAACTGGCGGGGAGCTGTTTTTT. Protein product: CASSETGTATGGELFF.

The chain is built from TRBV2 and TRBJ2-1, with 7 positions matching TRBD2. There are 14 residues in the CDR3. V lost 8 bases and J lost 6; bases outside the gene matches: 10. The germline CDR1 and CDR2 sequences are SNHLY and FYNNEI. The CDR3 region is CASLGLSGANEQFF. DNA for the CDR3: TGTGCCAGCCTGGGACTATCCGGCGCCAATGAGCAGTTCTTC. The full variable domain, with the rest looked up from reference TRBV2 and TRBJ2-1, is EPEVTQTPSHQVTQMGQEVILRCVPISNHLYFYWYRQILGQKVEFLVSFYNNEISEKSEIFDDQFSVERPDGSNFTLKIRSTKLEDSAMYFCASLGLSGANEQFFGPGTRLTVL.

The chain recombines TRBV29-1 with TRBJ1-5, with 10 bases that match TRBD1. Germline CDR1 is SQVTM and CDR2 is ANQGSEA. Unmatched junction bases numbered 7, after V lost 3 bases and J lost 2 bases. CDR3 length: 16 residues. The CDR3 DNA reads TGCAGCGTTGATATCGACGGGACAGGGGGCAATCAGCCCCAGCATTTT. This gives the protein CSVDIDGTGGNQPQHF.

This clone was found once. The V gene is TRBV28, the J gene TRBJ2-7; TRBD1 matches at 7 bases. CDR3 length: 14 residues. The V gene end was trimmed by 7 bases and the J gene end by 4 bases; junction bases not matched to a gene: 10. From germline, CDR1 is MDHEN and CDR2 SYDVKM. In DNA form, the CDR3 reads TGTGCCAGCACCAAACCCGGGACAGATTACGAGCAGTACTTC. The encoded protein is CASTKPGTDYEQYF. The variable domain in full, completed from reference TRBV28 and TRBJ2-7, reads DVKVTQSSRYLVKRTGEKVFLECVQDMDHENMFWYRQDPGLGLRLIYFSYDVKMKEKGDIPEGYSVSREKKERFSLILESASTNQTSMYLCASTKPGTDYEQYFGPGTRLTVT.

The chain joins TRBV2 to TRBJ1-2, with 9 bases lining up with TRBD1. The germline V gene encodes CDR1 SNHLY and CDR2 FYNNEI. This CDR3 is 15 amino acids long. With 0 bases clipped from V and 6 bases from J, the junction kept 5 bases outside the gene matches. CDR3 sequence reads: CASSEARTGADGYTF. CDR3 nucleotide sequence: TGTGCCAGCAGTGAAGCGAGGACAGGGGCCGATGGCTACACCTTC.

The rearrangement joins TRBV28 to TRBJ2-5; 9 bases match TRBD2. There are 15 residues in the CDR3. With 4 bases clipped from V and 1 base from J, the junction kept 4 bases outside the gene matches. Germline CDR1 MDHEN, CDR2 SYDVKM. The CDR3 DNA is TGTGCCAGCAGTTGGCGCGGGAGGGGCCAAGAGACCCAGTACTTC. It codes for CASSWRGRGQETQYF.

This chain links TRBV3-1 (or the pseudogene TRBV3-2) with TRBJ1-4; D call uncertain. V was shortened by 3 bases and J by 4 bases, with 12 bases between the two germline ends. This CDR3 region has 15 residues. From germline, CDR1 is LGHDT and CDR2 YNNKEL (reference sequence). CDR3: CASSQGGEFNEKLFF. CDR3 DNA: TGTGCCAGCAGCCAGGGTGGAGAATTTAATGAAAAACTGTTTTTT.

The chain combines TRBV5-6 with TRBJ1-5; TRBD1 aligns across 7 bases. This CDR3 region has 14 residues. With V trimmed by 0 bases and J by 6 bases, 3 bases remained unmatched. CDR1 is SGHDT, CDR2 YYEEEE, per germline. The CDR3 sequence: CASSLGQGFQPQHF. DNA of the CDR3: TGTGCCAGCAGCTTGGGACAGGGCTTTCAGCCCCAGCATTTT.

The V call is TRBV27, the J call TRBJ1-6; perhaps TRBD1 as D (5 bases). CDR3 length equals 16 residues. Germline loops: CDR1 MNHEY, CDR2 SMNVEV (reference sequence). V dropped 5 bases and J dropped 0 bases, with 11 bases sitting between them. CDR3 DNA: TGTGCCAGCAGTATGACAGTCAGCTCCTATAATTCACCCCTCCACTTT. Its translation is CASSMTVSSYNSPLHF.

This clone turned up a few times. This chain links TRBV19 with TRBJ2-3; D is unclear. Trimming left V 3 bases short and J 0 bases short, with 7 bases between. The CDR3 consists of 14 residues. The germline CDR1 and CDR2 sequences are LNHDA and SQIVND (reference sequence). CDR3 DNA sequence: TGTGCCAGTAGTATTGGCAGGAGCACAGATACGCAGTATTTT. Its translation is CASSIGRSTDTQYF.

V usage is TRBV5-6 and J usage is TRBJ1-5; a weak D match, TRBD1 (6 bases). This CDR3 region has 13 residues. V shed 7 bases and J shed 7 bases, with 15 bases lying between them. Germline lookup yields CDR1 SGHDT and CDR2 YYEEEE. The DNA of the CDR3 is TGTGCCAGCGGGAGGGGGGGGAAACAGCCCCAGCATTTT. It is translated as CASGRGGKQPQHF.

The rearrangement uses TRBV2 and TRBJ2-5; D gene unclear. With 1 base removed from V and 5 bases from J, the gap between germline ends came to 5 bases. Per germline, CDR1 SNHLY and CDR2 FYNNEI. The CDR3 is 12 amino acids. In DNA, the CDR3 is TGTGCCAGCAGTGAAGTCGGGGAGACCCAGTACTTC. Translation: CASSEVGETQYF.

The chain links TRBV7-6 to TRBJ2-2, with 12 bases that match TRBD2. This CDR3 has 16 amino acids. Germline trimming cut 1 base from V and 8 bases from J; bases unmatched to any gene: 5. The germline gives CDR1 SGHVS, CDR2 FNYEAQ. The CDR3, as DNA: TGTGCCAGCAGCTTAGGACTAGCGGGAGCGTGGGGGGAGCTGTTTTTT. Protein sequence: CASSLGLAGAWGELFF.

The CDR3 sequence is CASSLARTGKAQPQHF. The DNA for the CDR3 is TGTGCCAGCAGTTTAGCAAGGACAGGGAAAGCTCAGCCCCAGCATTTT. This chain links TRBV28 with TRBJ1-5; 8 bases map to TRBD1. The CDR3 contains 16 residues. The germline V gene encodes CDR1 MDHEN and CDR2 SYDVKM. Unmatched junction bases numbered 9, after V lost 2 bases and J lost 6 bases.

This clone occurred a few times. The chain has TRBV19 and TRBJ1-2; a possible D gene is TRBD1 (5 bases). The CDR3 sequence is 14 residues long. Germline V gene data show CDR1 as LNHDA and CDR2 as SQIVND (reference sequence). V shed 7 bases and J shed 4 bases, with 16 bases lying between them. This CDR3 reads CASTNQGFGYGYTF. In DNA form, the CDR3 reads TGTGCCAGTACCAACCAGGGTTTCGGCTATGGCTACACCTTC.

The V and J genes are TRBV28 and TRBJ2-1; 10 bases match TRBD2. Germline V gives CDR1 MDHEN, CDR2 SYDVKM. Trimming took 6 bases from V and 6 from J; bases not matched to a gene: 14. The CDR3 is made up of 17 amino acids. The CDR3 sequence: CASSSGASGSKGNEQFF. In nucleotides, the CDR3 is TGTGCCAGCAGCTCCGGGGCTAGCGGGAGTAAGGGCAATGAGCAGTTCTTC.

The V gene is TRBV4-1, the J gene TRBJ2-3; TRBD2 matches at 11 bases. Germline loops: CDR1 MGHRA, CDR2 YSYEKL. After removal of 0 bases from V and 2 bases from J, the junction contained 7 bases not matched to a gene. The CDR3 covers 18 residues. CDR3 region: CASSQDPRLAGNTDTQYF. The DNA for the CDR3 is TGCGCCAGCAGCCAAGATCCCAGACTAGCGGGAAACACAGATACGCAGTATTTT.

J is TRBJ1-1 and V is TRBV3-1 (or the pseudogene TRBV3-2), with no clear D. CDR3 length: 15 amino acids. Germline V gene lookup returns CDR1 LGHDT and CDR2 YNNKEL (reference sequence). The V and J ends lost 4 bases and 1 base respectively, with 13 bases between them. The CDR3 DNA sequence: TGTGCCAGCAGCCTCGGGGTGTCCGCGAACACTGAAGCTTTCTTT. Amino acids: CASSLGVSANTEAFF.

The chain employs TRBV7-3 and TRBJ2-3; 7 bases align to TRBD2. The ends lost 6 bases at V and 6 bases at J; junction bases unmatched: 6. The CDR3 consists of 13 residues. Germline CDR1 SGHTA, CDR2 FQGTGA. The CDR3 DNA reads as TGTGCCAGCAGTCCCGGGACTATGGATACGCAGTATTTT. Translating it yields CASSPGTMDTQYF.

This clone has only one observation. The gene calls are TRBV29-1 and TRBJ2-5; 9 positions agree with TRBD1. CDR3 length: 15 residues. The V gene's germline CDR1 is SQVTM and CDR2 ANQGSEA. Unmatched junction bases numbered 14, after V lost 3 bases and J lost 9 bases. CDR3 region: CSVDHPGTGSRAQYF. The CDR3 nucleotides read TGCAGCGTTGACCATCCCGGGACAGGGTCAAGGGCCCAGTACTTC. Looking up the rest from reference TRBV29-1 and TRBJ2-5 gives the full variable domain: SAVISQKPSRDICQRGTSLTIQCQVDSQVTMMFWYRQQPGQSLTLIATANQGSEATYESGFVIDKFPISRPNLTFSTLTVSNMSPEDSSIYLCSVDHPGTGSRAQYFGPGTRLLVL.

This chain links TRBV5-4 with TRBJ2-1; D is unresolved. The V end was cut by 0 bases, the J end by 2 bases, with 12 bases between. From germline, CDR1 is SGHNT and CDR2 YYREEE (reference sequence). This CDR3 comprises 16 residues. CDR3: CASSLAAGTTYNEQFF. As DNA, the CDR3 is TGTGCCAGCAGCTTGGCCGCTGGTACTACCTACAATGAGCAGTTCTTC.

This clone came up a few times. The V gene is TRBV21-1, the J gene TRBJ2-2; TRBD1, the D gene given by the table, was not confirmed from the DNA. TRBV21-1 is a documented pseudogene. The CDR3 has 16 residues. Here the CDR3 reads CASGRDRCANTGELFF. The CDR3 coding sequence is TGTGCCAGCGGACGAGACAGGTGTGCGAACACCGGGGAGCTGTTTTTT.

V usage is TRBV2 and J usage is TRBJ2-7; D may be TRBD1 (5 bases). The length of the CDR3 is 13 residues. V lost 3 bases and J 4 bases, leaving 10 bases between the germline ends. Germline-derived CDR1 and CDR2 are SNHLY and FYNNEI. CDR3 in DNA: TGTGCCAGCAGTGAGGGGCCCCGATACGAGCAGTACTTC. Translating gives CASSEGPRYEQYF. The variable domain in full, completed from reference TRBV2 and TRBJ2-7, reads EPEVTQTPSHQVTQMGQEVILRCVPISNHLYFYWYRQILGQKVEFLVSFYNNEISEKSEIFDDQFSVERPDGSNFTLKIRSTKLEDSAMYFCASSEGPRYEQYFGPGTRLTVT.

The J gene is TRBJ2-3, the V gene TRBV9; no reliable D call. The CDR3 covers 13 residues. Germline-derived CDR1 and CDR2 are SGDLS and YYNGEE. The V gene lost 3 bases and the J gene lost 7 bases, with 12 bases spanning the gap. The CDR3 sequence is CASSEAPGNTQYF. For the CDR3, the DNA is TGTGCCAGCAGCGAGGCCCCGGGTAATACGCAGTATTTT.

The chain employs TRBV19 and TRBJ2-1, with TRBD2 matching over 15 bases. Germline lookup yields CDR1 LNHDA and CDR2 SQIVND (reference sequence). The CDR3 runs to 14 residues. With 6 bases clipped from V and 10 bases from J, the junction kept 4 bases outside the gene matches. The CDR3 here is CASSGTSGRNEQFF. In nucleotides, the CDR3 is TGTGCCAGTAGCGGGACTAGCGGGAGGAACGAGCAGTTCTTC.

The V gene is TRBV10-3, the J gene TRBJ2-3; D may be TRBD1 (6 bases). The CDR3 sequence is 14 residues long. Germline CDR1 ENHRY, CDR2 SYGVKD. The V end lost 6 bases, the J end lost 0 bases, and 10 bases lay between the germline ends. The CDR3, as DNA: TGTGCCATCAGGGGGGCGTTTAGCACAGATACGCAGTATTTT. Residues: CAIRGAFSTDTQYF.

The genes are TRBV18 and TRBJ1-1, with TRBD1 as a possible D gene (5 bases). Germline-derived CDR1 and CDR2 are KGHSH and LQKENI. V was shortened by 8 bases and J by 6 bases, with 13 bases between the two germline ends. The CDR3 has 12 amino acids. The CDR3 nucleotides are TGTGCCAGCCATAGGGGACTCGCTGAAGCTTTCTTT. Protein: CASHRGLAEAFF.

J is TRBJ1-1 and V is TRBV5-5; 8 bases are a match to TRBD1. CDR1 and CDR2 (germline): SGHKS, YYEKEE (reference sequence). The CDR3 consists of 17 residues. Losses at the gene ends were 5 bases for V and 0 bases for J; bases not matched to a gene: 12. The DNA for the CDR3 is TGTGCCAGCAGACGGCACAGGGGGTTTATCATGAACACTGAAGCTTTCTTT. This encodes CASRRHRGFIMNTEAFF.

The V call is TRBV28, the J call TRBJ2-1; 12 nucleotides align to TRBD2. CDR1 MDHEN and CDR2 SYDVKM come from the germline V gene. CDR3 length: 14 amino acids. The trim removed 6 bases at V and 10 bases at J, leaving 7 bases unmatched. The CDR3 DNA is TGTGCCAGCAGAACGACTAGCGGGAGTATCGAGCAGTTCTTC. Its translation is CASRTTSGSIEQFF.